The rows below give T cell receptor beta chains drawn from one sample of a study of blood T cell repertoires in COVID-19. Clones were sequenced by immunoSEQ multiplex PCR, and TCRdb holds only the in-frame ones, with some missing. This sample has approximately 210,000 clones; about nine tenths occur once, and the top ten carry 0.75% to 0.9%. Sequencing used peripheral blood. Receptors originate from a woman in her 70s with acute or convalescent COVID-19. Each CDR3 is given with its conserved first and last residue. The D gene is left open where the match is weak. Clone size is shown for a subset of rows, as once, few, many or a class of expanded clone.

clone_size: once
j_call: TRBJ2-5
v_call: TRBV5-6
d_call: NA
cdr3_aa: CASSFAGLETQYF
cdr3_nt: TGTGCCAGCAGCTTCGCGGGTTTGGAGACCCAGTACTTC

clone_size: NA
j_call: TRBJ1-1
v_call: TRBV7-8
d_call: NA
cdr3_aa: CASSLVAGGNTEAFF
cdr3_nt: TGTGCCAGCAGCTTAGTGGCCGGCGGGAACACTGAAGCTTTCTTT

clone_size: NA
j_call: TRBJ1-3
v_call: TRBV4-2
d_call: NA
cdr3_aa: CASSQGLGSGNTIYF
cdr3_nt: TGTGCCAGCAGCCAAGGACTGGGTTCTGGAAACACCATATATTTT

clone_size: few
j_call: TRBJ2-7
v_call: TRBV4-2
d_call: NA
cdr3_aa: CASSPDTGYEQYF
cdr3_nt: TGTGCCAGCAGCCCGGACACCGGCTACGAGCAGTACTTC

clone_size: few
j_call: TRBJ1-6
v_call: TRBV5-8
d_call: NA
cdr3_aa: CASSRELSPLHF
cdr3_nt: TGTGCCAGCAGCAGGGAGTTGTCACCCCTCCACTTT

clone_size: NA
j_call: TRBJ1-6
v_call: TRBV4-3
d_call: NA
cdr3_aa: CASSQDRRVNSPLHF
cdr3_nt: TGCGCCAGCAGCCAAGACCGCAGGGTGAATTCACCCCTCCACTTT

clone_size: NA
j_call: TRBJ1-1
v_call: TRBV24-1
d_call: NA
cdr3_aa: CATRYAGNTEAFF
cdr3_nt: TGTGCCACCAGGTATGCGGGGAACACTGAAGCTTTCTTT

clone_size: many
j_call: TRBJ2-2
v_call: TRBV24-1
d_call: NA
cdr3_aa: CATSGLNTGELFF
cdr3_nt: TGTGCCACCAGTGGGCTCAACACCGGGGAGCTGTTTTTT

clone_size: NA
j_call: TRBJ2-7
v_call: TRBV5-6
d_call: TRBD1
cdr3_aa: CASSSTGQGERAEQYF
cdr3_nt: TGTGCCAGCAGCTCGACGGGACAGGGGGAGAGGGCCGAGCAGTACTTC

clone_size: NA
j_call: TRBJ1-3
v_call: TRBV7-9
d_call: NA
cdr3_aa: CASSLDLRVEDTIYF
cdr3_nt: TGTGCCAGCAGCTTAGATCTCAGGGTCGAGGACACCATATATTTT

clone_size: NA
j_call: TRBJ1-3
v_call: TRBV5-1
d_call: NA
cdr3_aa: CASSLALSTSSGNTIYF
cdr3_nt: TGCGCCAGCAGCTTGGCTCTCTCCACTTCCTCTGGAAACACCATATATTTT

clone_size: NA
j_call: TRBJ2-1
v_call: TRBV10-3
d_call: TRBD1
cdr3_aa: CAISTGDEYNEQFF
cdr3_nt: TGTGCCATCAGTACAGGGGACGAATACAATGAGCAGTTCTTC

clone_size: once
j_call: TRBJ1-2
v_call: TRBV5-4
d_call: NA
cdr3_aa: CASSTQGLGYGYTF
cdr3_nt: TGTGCCAGCAGCACTCAGGGGTTGGGGTATGGCTACACCTTC

clone_size: NA
j_call: TRBJ1-2
v_call: TRBV7-2
d_call: NA
cdr3_aa: CASSLGQGLSGNYGYTF
cdr3_nt: TGTGCCAGCAGCTTAGGCCAGGGGTTAAGTGGTAACTATGGCTACACCTTC

clone_size: NA
j_call: TRBJ1-1
v_call: TRBV6-6
d_call: NA
cdr3_aa: CASSYPAANTETFF
cdr3_nt: TGTGCCAGCAGTTACCCTGCGGCGAACACTGAAACTTTCTTT

clone_size: NA
j_call: TRBJ2-1
v_call: TRBV7-9
d_call: TRBD2
cdr3_aa: CASSGSGSNEQFF
cdr3_nt: TGTGCCAGCAGCGGTAGCGGGAGTAATGAGCAGTTCTTC

clone_size: NA
j_call: TRBJ1-1
v_call: TRBV10-3
d_call: NA
cdr3_aa: CAISESTASEAFF
cdr3_nt: TGTGCCATCAGTGAGTCGACAGCCTCTGAAGCTTTCTTT

clone_size: NA
j_call: TRBJ1-2
v_call: TRBV15
d_call: NA
cdr3_aa: CATSREGGGYGYTF
cdr3_nt: TGTGCCACCAGCAGAGAGGGGGGAGGCTATGGCTACACCTTC

clone_size: NA
j_call: TRBJ2-5
v_call: TRBV7-9
d_call: NA
cdr3_aa: CASSLAHGQETQYF
cdr3_nt: TGTGCCAGCAGCTTAGCGCACGGCCAAGAGACCCAGTACTTC

clone_size: NA
j_call: TRBJ2-3
v_call: TRBV29-1
d_call: TRBD2
cdr3_aa: CSVIAGGTDTQYF
cdr3_nt: TGCAGCGTGATAGCGGGAGGCACAGATACGCAGTATTTT

clone_size: NA
j_call: TRBJ2-3
v_call: TRBV5-1
d_call: TRBD2
cdr3_aa: CASSFTGGSTDTQYF
cdr3_nt: TGCGCCAGCAGCTTCACGGGAGGAAGCACAGATACGCAGTATTTT

clone_size: NA
j_call: TRBJ2-7
v_call: TRBV9
d_call: NA
cdr3_aa: CASSVDEGPYEQYF
cdr3_nt: TGTGCCAGCAGCGTAGATGAGGGTCCCTACGAGCAGTACTTC

clone_size: NA
j_call: TRBJ2-1
v_call: TRBV9
d_call: TRBD2
cdr3_aa: CASSVPRGGLAGTNEQFF
cdr3_nt: TGTGCCAGCAGCGTACCTAGAGGGGGACTAGCGGGAACTAATGAGCAGTTCTTC

clone_size: NA
j_call: TRBJ2-5
v_call: TRBV7-2
d_call: TRBD1
cdr3_aa: CASSFDRGLQETQYF
cdr3_nt: TGTGCCAGCAGCTTCGACAGGGGTCTTCAAGAGACCCAGTACTTC

clone_size: NA
j_call: TRBJ2-2
v_call: TRBV10-2
d_call: TRBD1
cdr3_aa: CASSRGDRGVNTGELFF
cdr3_nt: TGCGCCAGCAGTCGTGGAGACAGGGGAGTGAACACCGGGGAGCTGTTTTTT

clone_size: NA
j_call: TRBJ2-1
v_call: TRBV6-2/TRBV6-3
d_call: TRBD2
cdr3_aa: CASSREVPYNEQFF
cdr3_nt: TGTGCCAGCAGCCGGGAGGTTCCCTACAATGAGCAGTTCTTC

clone_size: NA
j_call: TRBJ1-1
v_call: TRBV14
d_call: NA
cdr3_aa: CASSRVVTEAFF
cdr3_nt: TGTGCCAGCAGCCGAGTCGTCACTGAAGCTTTCTTT

clone_size: NA
j_call: TRBJ2-2
v_call: TRBV5-6
d_call: NA
cdr3_aa: CASSPREAAVTGELFF
cdr3_nt: TGTGCCAGCAGCCCGCGTGAAGCGGCCGTAACCGGGGAGCTGTTTTTT

clone_size: few
j_call: TRBJ2-7
v_call: TRBV6-5
d_call: NA
cdr3_aa: CASSYSASSYEQYF
cdr3_nt: TGTGCCAGCAGTTACAGCGCCAGCTCCTACGAGCAGTACTTC

clone_size: NA
j_call: TRBJ1-1
v_call: TRBV6-1
d_call: NA
cdr3_aa: CASRQTGSTEAFF
cdr3_nt: TGTGCCAGCAGACAAACAGGGAGCACTGAAGCTTTCTTT

clone_size: NA
j_call: TRBJ1-5
v_call: TRBV5-5
d_call: TRBD1
cdr3_aa: CASSLGQDYQPQHF
cdr3_nt: TGTGCCAGCAGCTTAGGACAGGATTATCAGCCCCAGCATTTT

clone_size: NA
j_call: TRBJ2-1
v_call: TRBV4-1
d_call: TRBD1
cdr3_aa: CASSQEALQGGAYNEQFF
cdr3_nt: TGCGCCAGCAGCCAAGAGGCCTTACAGGGGGGAGCCTACAATGAGCAGTTCTTC

clone_size: NA
j_call: TRBJ2-5
v_call: TRBV18
d_call: NA
cdr3_aa: CASSLSMQETQYF
cdr3_nt: TGTGCCAGCTCACTTTCCATGCAAGAGACCCAGTACTTC

clone_size: NA
j_call: TRBJ2-3
v_call: TRBV5-5
d_call: NA
cdr3_aa: CASSSGNTQYF
cdr3_nt: TGTGCCAGCAGCTCGGGGAATACGCAGTATTTT

clone_size: NA
j_call: TRBJ1-2
v_call: TRBV5-1
d_call: NA
cdr3_aa: CASSFDSAARGYTF
cdr3_nt: TGCGCCAGCAGCTTTGACTCGGCAGCCCGTGGCTACACCTTC

clone_size: NA
j_call: TRBJ2-3
v_call: TRBV7-2
d_call: NA
cdr3_aa: CASSLGASVADTQYF
cdr3_nt: TGTGCCAGCAGCTTAGGCGCCTCGGTAGCTGATACGCAGTATTTT

clone_size: NA
j_call: TRBJ2-3
v_call: TRBV19
d_call: TRBD1
cdr3_aa: CATGTGTTDTQYF
cdr3_nt: TGTGCCACCGGGACAGGGACCACAGATACGCAGTATTTT

clone_size: NA
j_call: TRBJ2-1
v_call: TRBV6-5
d_call: NA
cdr3_aa: CASSPDIANEQFF
cdr3_nt: TGTGCCAGCAGCCCGGACATCGCCAATGAGCAGTTCTTC

clone_size: NA
j_call: TRBJ1-4
v_call: TRBV6-5
d_call: NA
cdr3_aa: CASSYSMGQSEKLFF
cdr3_nt: TGTGCCAGCAGTTACTCGATGGGGCAGAGTGAAAAACTGTTTTTT

clone_size: NA
j_call: TRBJ2-2
v_call: TRBV10-3
d_call: TRBD2
cdr3_aa: CAISLLAGSNTGELFF
cdr3_nt: TGTGCCATCAGCCTTCTAGCGGGGTCGAACACCGGGGAGCTGTTTTTT

clone_size: NA
j_call: TRBJ2-7
v_call: TRBV28
d_call: NA
cdr3_aa: CASSSVIYEQYF
cdr3_nt: TGTGCCAGCAGTTCAGTGATCTACGAGCAGTACTTC

clone_size: NA
j_call: TRBJ1-2
v_call: TRBV18
d_call: NA
cdr3_aa: CASSPKERGGYTF
cdr3_nt: TGTGCCAGCTCACCGAAGGAACGGGGTGGCTACACCTTC

clone_size: NA
j_call: TRBJ1-4
v_call: TRBV6-6
d_call: NA
cdr3_aa: CASSSGTRGEKLFF
cdr3_nt: TGTGCCAGCAGTTCTGGGACACGGGGTGAAAAACTGTTTTTT

clone_size: once
j_call: TRBJ2-2
v_call: TRBV5-1
d_call: TRBD1
cdr3_aa: CASSLNLGTGGSGELFF
cdr3_nt: TGCGCCAGCAGCCTAAACTTGGGGACAGGGGGCTCCGGGGAGCTGTTTTTT

clone_size: few
j_call: TRBJ2-7
v_call: TRBV4-1
d_call: TRBD2
cdr3_aa: CASSQGPSGAYEQYF
cdr3_nt: TGCGCCAGCAGCCAAGGCCCTAGCGGGGCCTACGAGCAGTACTTC

clone_size: NA
j_call: TRBJ1-1
v_call: TRBV4-2
d_call: TRBD1
cdr3_aa: CASSGQGDTEAFF
cdr3_nt: TGTGCCAGCTCAGGACAGGGGGACACTGAAGCTTTCTTT

clone_size: NA
j_call: TRBJ1-1
v_call: TRBV5-1
d_call: NA
cdr3_aa: CASSFTGPTEAFF
cdr3_nt: TGCGCCAGCAGCTTCACAGGGCCCACTGAAGCTTTCTTT